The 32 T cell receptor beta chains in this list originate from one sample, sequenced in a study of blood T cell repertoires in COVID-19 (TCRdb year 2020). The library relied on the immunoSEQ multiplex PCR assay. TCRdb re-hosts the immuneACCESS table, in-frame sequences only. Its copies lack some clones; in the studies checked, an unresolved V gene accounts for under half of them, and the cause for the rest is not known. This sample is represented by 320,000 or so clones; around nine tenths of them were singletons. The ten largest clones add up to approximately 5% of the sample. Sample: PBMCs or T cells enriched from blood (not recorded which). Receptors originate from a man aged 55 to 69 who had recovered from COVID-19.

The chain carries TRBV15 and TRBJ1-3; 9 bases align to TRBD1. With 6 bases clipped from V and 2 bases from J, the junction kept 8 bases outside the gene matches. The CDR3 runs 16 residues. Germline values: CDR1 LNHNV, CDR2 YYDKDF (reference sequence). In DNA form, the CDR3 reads TGTGCCACCAGTCCCGGGACAGGGATGACTGGAAACACCATATATTTT. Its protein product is CATSPGTGMTGNTIYF.

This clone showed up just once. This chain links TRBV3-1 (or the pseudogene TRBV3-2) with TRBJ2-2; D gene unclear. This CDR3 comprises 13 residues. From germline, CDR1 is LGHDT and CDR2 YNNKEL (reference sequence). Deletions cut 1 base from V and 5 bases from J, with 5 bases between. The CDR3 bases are TGTGCCAGCAGCCAAGGGGCGACCGGGGAGCTGTTTTTT. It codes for CASSQGATGELFF.

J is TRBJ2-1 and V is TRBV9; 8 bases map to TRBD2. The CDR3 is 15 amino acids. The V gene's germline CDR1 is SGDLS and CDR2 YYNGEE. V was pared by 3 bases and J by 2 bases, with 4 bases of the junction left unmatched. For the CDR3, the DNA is TGTGCCAGCAGCGGAGCGGGAGCGGCCTACAATGAGCAGTTCTTC. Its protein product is CASSGAGAAYNEQFF.

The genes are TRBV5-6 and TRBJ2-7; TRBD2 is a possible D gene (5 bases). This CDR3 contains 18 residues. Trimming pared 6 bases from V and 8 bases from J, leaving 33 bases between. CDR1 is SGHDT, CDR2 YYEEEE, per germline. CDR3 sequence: CASTFFGPRRTLPDKQYF. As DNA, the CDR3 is TGTGCCAGCACCTTCTTCGGTCCCAGAAGGACTCTCCCTGACAAGCAGTACTTC. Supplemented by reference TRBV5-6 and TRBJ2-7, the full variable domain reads DAGVTQSPTHLIKTRGQQVTLRCSPKSGHDTVSWYQQALGQGPQFIFQYYEEEERQRGNFPDRFSGHQFPNYSSELNVNALLLGDSALYLCASTFFGPRRTLPDKQYFGPGTRLTVT.

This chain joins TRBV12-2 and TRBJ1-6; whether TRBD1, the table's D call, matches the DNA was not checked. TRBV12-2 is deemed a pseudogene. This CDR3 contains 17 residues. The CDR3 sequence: CASRFPFGQWNNSPLHF. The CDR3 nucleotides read TGTGCAAGTCGCTTCCCTTTTGGACAGTGGAATAATTCACCCCTCCACTTT.

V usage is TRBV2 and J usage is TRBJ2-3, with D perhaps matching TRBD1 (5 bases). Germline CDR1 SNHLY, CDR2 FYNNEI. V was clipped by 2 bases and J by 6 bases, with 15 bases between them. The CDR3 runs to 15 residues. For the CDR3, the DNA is TGTGCCAGCAGTGAATCTCTAGGGGTCTGGGATACGCAGTATTTT. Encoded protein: CASSESLGVWDTQYF.

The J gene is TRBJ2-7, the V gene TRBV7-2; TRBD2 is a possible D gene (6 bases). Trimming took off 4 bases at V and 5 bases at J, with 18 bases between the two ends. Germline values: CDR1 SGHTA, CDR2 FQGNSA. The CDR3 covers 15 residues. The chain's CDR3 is CASSSTGREVNEQYF. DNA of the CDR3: TGTGCCAGCAGCTCGACGGGCAGGGAGGTCAACGAGCAGTACTTC. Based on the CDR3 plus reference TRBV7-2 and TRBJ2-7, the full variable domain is GAGVSQSPSNKVTEKGKDVELRCDPISGHTALYWYRQSLGQGLEFLIYFQGNSAPDKSGLPSDRFSAERTGGSVSTLTIQRTQQEDSAVYLCASSSTGREVNEQYFGPGTRLTVT.

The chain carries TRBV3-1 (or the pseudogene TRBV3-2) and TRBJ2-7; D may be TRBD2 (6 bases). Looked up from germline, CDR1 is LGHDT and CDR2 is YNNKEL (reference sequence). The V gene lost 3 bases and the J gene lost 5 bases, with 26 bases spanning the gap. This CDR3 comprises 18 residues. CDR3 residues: CASSHDTSPGPLSHEQYF. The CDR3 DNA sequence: TGTGCCAGCAGCCATGATACTAGCCCGGGGCCCCTATCCCACGAGCAGTACTTC.

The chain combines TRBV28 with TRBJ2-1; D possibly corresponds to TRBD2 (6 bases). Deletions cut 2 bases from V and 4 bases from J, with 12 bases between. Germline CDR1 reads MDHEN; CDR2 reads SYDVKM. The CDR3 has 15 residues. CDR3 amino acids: CASSLHQRVYNEQFF. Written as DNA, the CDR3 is TGTGCCAGCAGTTTACATCAGCGGGTGTACAATGAGCAGTTCTTC.

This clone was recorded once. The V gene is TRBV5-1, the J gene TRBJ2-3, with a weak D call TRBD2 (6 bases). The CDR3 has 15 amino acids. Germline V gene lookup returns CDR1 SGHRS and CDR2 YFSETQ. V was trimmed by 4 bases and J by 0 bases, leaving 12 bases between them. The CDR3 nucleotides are TGCGCCAGCAGCAACCCTAGCGCCAGCACAGATACGCAGTATTTT. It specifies CASSNPSASTDTQYF.

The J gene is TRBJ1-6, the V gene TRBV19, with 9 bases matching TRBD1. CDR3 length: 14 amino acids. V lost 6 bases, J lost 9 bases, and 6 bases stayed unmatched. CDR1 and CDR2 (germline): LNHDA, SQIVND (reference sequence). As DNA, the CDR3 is TGTGCCAGTAGAACAGGGGGCGCAACTTCACCCCTCCACTTT. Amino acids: CASRTGGATSPLHF. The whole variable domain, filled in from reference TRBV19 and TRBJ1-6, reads DGGITQSPKYLFRKEGQNVTLSCEQNLNHDAMYWYRQDPGQGLRLIYYSQIVNDFQKGDIAEGYSVSREKKESFPLTVTSAQKNPTAFYLCASRTGGATSPLHFGNGTRLTVT.

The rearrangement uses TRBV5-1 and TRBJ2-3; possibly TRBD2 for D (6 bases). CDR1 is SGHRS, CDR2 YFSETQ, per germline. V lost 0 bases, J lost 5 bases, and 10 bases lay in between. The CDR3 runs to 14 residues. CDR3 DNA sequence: TGCGCCAGCAGCTTGGTAGTGGGAGGAGATACGCAGTATTTT. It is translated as CASSLVVGGDTQYF.

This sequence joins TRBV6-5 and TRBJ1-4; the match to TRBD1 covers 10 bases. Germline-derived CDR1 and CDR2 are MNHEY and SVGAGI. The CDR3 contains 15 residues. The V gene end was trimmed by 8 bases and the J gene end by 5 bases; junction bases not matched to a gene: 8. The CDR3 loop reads CASGWGQGRNEKLFF. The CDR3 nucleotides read TGTGCCAGCGGATGGGGACAGGGGCGAAATGAAAAACTGTTTTTT.

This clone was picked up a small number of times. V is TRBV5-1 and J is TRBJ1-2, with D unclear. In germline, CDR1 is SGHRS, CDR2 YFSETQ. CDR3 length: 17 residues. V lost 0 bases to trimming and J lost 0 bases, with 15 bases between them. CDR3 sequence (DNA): TGCGCCAGCAGCTTGGATAGCCGGAGCCGTACTAACTATGGCTACACCTTC. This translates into CASSLDSRSRTNYGYTF.

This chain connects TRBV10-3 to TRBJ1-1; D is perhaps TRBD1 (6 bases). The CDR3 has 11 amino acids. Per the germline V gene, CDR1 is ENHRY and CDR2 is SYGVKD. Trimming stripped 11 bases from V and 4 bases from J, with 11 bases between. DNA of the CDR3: TGTGCCTCGGCCAGGGGCACTGAAGCTTTCTTT. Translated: CASARGTEAFF.

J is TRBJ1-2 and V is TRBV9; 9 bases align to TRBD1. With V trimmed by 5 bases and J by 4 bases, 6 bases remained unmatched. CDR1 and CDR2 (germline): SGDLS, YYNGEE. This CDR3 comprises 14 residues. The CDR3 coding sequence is TGTGCCAGCAGTGGACAGGGGAGTTCCTATGGCTACACCTTC. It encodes CASSGQGSSYGYTF.

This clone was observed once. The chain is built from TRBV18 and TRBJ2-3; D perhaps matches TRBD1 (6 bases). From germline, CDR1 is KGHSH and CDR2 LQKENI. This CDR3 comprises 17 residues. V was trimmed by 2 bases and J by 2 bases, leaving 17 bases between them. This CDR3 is CASSPYGDRRNTDTQYF. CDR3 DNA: TGTGCCAGCTCACCATACGGCGACAGGCGGAACACAGATACGCAGTATTTT.

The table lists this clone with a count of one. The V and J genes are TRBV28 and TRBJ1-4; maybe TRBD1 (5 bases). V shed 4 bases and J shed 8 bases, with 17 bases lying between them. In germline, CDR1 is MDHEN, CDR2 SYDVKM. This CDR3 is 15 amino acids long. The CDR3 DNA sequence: TGTGCCAGCAGTTACGTTGGGGGGACCTACGAAAAACTGTTTTTT. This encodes CASSYVGGTYEKLFF.

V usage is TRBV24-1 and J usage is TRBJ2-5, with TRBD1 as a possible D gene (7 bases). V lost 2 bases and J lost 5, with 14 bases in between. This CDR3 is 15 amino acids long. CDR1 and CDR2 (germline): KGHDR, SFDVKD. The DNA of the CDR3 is TGTGCCACCAGTGATTCCAGGGGGGCCGCGGAGACCCAGTACTTC. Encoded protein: CATSDSRGAAETQYF.

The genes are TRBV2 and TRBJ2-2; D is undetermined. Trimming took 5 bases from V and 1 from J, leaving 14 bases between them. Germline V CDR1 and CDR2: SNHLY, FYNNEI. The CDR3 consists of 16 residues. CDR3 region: CASSQSSHLNTGELFF. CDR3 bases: TGTGCCAGCAGTCAATCGAGCCACTTGAACACCGGGGAGCTGTTTTTT.

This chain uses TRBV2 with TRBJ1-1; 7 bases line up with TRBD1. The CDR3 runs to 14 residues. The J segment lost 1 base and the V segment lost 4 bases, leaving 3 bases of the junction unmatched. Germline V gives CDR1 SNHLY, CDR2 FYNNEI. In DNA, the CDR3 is TGTGCCAGCAGTGGGGACAGCCCGAACACTGAAGCTTTCTTT. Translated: CASSGDSPNTEAFF.

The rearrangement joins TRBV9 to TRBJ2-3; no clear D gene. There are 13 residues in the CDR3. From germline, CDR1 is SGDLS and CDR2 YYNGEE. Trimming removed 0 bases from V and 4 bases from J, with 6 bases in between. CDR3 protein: CASSVVIADTQYF. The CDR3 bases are TGTGCCAGCAGCGTAGTAATCGCAGATACGCAGTATTTT.

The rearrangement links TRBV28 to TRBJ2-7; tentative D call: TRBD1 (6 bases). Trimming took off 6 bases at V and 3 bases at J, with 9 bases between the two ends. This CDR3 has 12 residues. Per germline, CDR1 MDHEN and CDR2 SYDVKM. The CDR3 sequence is CASRQGYYEQYF. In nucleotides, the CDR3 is TGTGCCAGCAGGCAGGGGTACTACGAGCAGTACTTC.

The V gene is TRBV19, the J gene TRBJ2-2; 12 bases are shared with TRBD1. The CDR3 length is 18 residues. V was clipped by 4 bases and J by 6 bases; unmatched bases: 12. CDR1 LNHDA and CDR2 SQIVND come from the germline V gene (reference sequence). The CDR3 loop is CASSTNARGQGASGELFF. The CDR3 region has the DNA TGTGCCAGTAGTACCAACGCGCGGGGACAGGGGGCTTCCGGGGAGCTGTTTTTT.

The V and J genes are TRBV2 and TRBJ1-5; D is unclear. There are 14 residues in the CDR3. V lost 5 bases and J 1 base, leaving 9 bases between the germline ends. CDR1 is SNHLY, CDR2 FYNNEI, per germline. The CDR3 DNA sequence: TGTGCCAGCAGTCCCCGAGGGAGCAATCAGCCCCAGCATTTT. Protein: CASSPRGSNQPQHF.

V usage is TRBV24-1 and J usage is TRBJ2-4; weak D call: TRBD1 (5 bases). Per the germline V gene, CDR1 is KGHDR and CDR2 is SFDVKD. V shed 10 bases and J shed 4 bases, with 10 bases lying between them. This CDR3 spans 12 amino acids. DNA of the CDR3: TGTGCCACGCAGGGTCCAAAAAACATTCAGTACTTC. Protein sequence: CATQGPKNIQYF.

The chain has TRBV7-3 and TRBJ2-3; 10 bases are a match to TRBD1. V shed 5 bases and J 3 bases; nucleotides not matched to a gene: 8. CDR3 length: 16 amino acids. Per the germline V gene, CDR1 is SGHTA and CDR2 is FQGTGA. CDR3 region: CASSPRQGAITDTQYF. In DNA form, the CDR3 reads TGTGCCAGCAGCCCCCGACAGGGGGCTATTACAGATACGCAGTATTTT.

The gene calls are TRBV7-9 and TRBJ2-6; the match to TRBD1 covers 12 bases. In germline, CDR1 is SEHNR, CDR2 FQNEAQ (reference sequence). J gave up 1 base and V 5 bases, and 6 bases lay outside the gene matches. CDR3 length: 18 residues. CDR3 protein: CASSPGTGGGSGANVLTF. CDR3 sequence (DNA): TGTGCCAGCAGCCCCGGGACAGGGGGCGGGTCTGGGGCCAACGTCCTGACTTTC.

The CDR3 reads CATSDSTTGGAEKLFF. CDR3 nucleotide sequence: TGTGCCACCAGTGATTCCACGACAGGGGGCGCTGAAAAACTGTTTTTT. The V gene is TRBV24-1, the J gene TRBJ1-4; 10 positions agree with TRBD1. Trimming cost V 2 bases and J 7 bases; bases outside gene matches: 6. Germline CDR1 reads KGHDR; CDR2 reads SFDVKD. This CDR3 contains 16 residues.

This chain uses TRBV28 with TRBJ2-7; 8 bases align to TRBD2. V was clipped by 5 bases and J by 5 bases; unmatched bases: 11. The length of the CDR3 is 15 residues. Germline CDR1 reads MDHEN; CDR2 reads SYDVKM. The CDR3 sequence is CASSKPGLVDHEQYF. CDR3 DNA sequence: TGTGCCAGCAGTAAACCGGGACTAGTAGACCACGAGCAGTACTTC.

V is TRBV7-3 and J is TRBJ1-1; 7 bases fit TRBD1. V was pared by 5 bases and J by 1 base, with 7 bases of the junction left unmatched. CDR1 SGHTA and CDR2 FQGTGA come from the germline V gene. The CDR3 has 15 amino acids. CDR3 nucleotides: TGTGCCAGCAGCGCACAGGGGCCGGAGAACACTGAAGCTTTCTTT. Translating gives CASSAQGPENTEAFF.

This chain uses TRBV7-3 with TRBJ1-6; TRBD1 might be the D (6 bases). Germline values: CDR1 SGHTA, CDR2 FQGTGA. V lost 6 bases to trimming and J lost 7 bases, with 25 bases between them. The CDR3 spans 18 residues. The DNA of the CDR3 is TGTGCCAGCAGTAGCCGGACAGTCCTCCCATTTGAGAATTCACCCCTCCACTTT. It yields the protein CASSSRTVLPFENSPLHF.